This T cell receptor (beta chain) was profiled in a study of blood T cells in healthy people across ages. Through a sample-barcoded 5' primer and a J-beta primer mix, a second PCR was run for roughly 7 to 11 cycles. TCRdb itself ran the 5' RACE reads through MiXCR, one entry per CDR3 protein. The sample yields approximately 800,000 distinct CDR3 sequences, approximately 55% seen once. This CDR3 is 15 amino acids long. V trimming: 2 bases; J trimming: 4 bases; junction bases outside the gene matches: 7. CDR1 and CDR2 (germline): DFQATT, SNEGSKA (reference sequence). The clonotype originates from a man of 80 years or more in good health. V and J are TRBV20-1 and TRBJ1-2, with 10 bases matching TRBD1. Material: blood. Written as DNA, the CDR3 is TGCAGTGCTAGACTCCCGGGACAGGGGTCCTATGGCTACACCTTC. Its translation: CSARLPGQGSYGYTF.